A single sample gave rise to the 16 T cell receptor beta chains below, sequenced in a study of beta chain features in type 1 diabetes. Regarding the study as a whole: Among patients with Type 1 diabetes, TCRB CDR3s were moderately but significantly shorter in every one of the four CD4+ subsets.

For these TCRs, the target antigens are not known. Sequencing targeted expressed TCRB transcripts, as all isolated RNA had been reverse transcribed. The data were produced by immunoSEQ multiplex PCR, yet TCRdb's version contains in-frame clones alone and is incomplete. The sample lists 150,000 to 200,000 clones; roughly 63% were seen once. The sequencing sample was made of naive CD4+ T cells from blood. These receptors originate from a man younger than 45 with type 1 diabetes.

CDR3 region: CSVAGYGYEQYF. The CDR3 DNA sequence: TGCAGCGTTGCAGGGTACGGGTACGAGCAGTACTTC. V usage is TRBV29-1 and J usage is TRBJ2-7, with D perhaps TRBD1 (5 bases). CDR1 is SQVTM and CDR2 is ANQGSEA in the germline V gene. The CDR3 has 12 amino acids. The V end was cut by 4 bases, the J end by 4 bases, with 11 bases between.

This clone was counted only a few times. The V gene is TRBV9, the J gene TRBJ2-1; D gene unclear. The CDR3 totals 14 residues. The germline V gene encodes CDR1 SGDLS and CDR2 YYNGEE. V lost 3 bases, J lost 2 bases, and 9 bases lay in between. The CDR3: CASSAPLPYNEQFF. The CDR3, as DNA: TGTGCCAGCAGCGCTCCCCTGCCCTACAATGAGCAGTTCTTC. Filled out from reference TRBV9 and TRBJ2-1, the complete variable domain reads DSGVTQTPKHLITATGQRVTLRCSPRSGDLSVYWYQQSLDQGLQFLIQYYNGEERAKGNILERFSAQQFPDLHSELNLSSLELGDSALYFCASSAPLPYNEQFFGPGTRLTVL.

The chain combines TRBV9 with TRBJ1-2; no firm D call. CDR1 is SGDLS and CDR2 is YYNGEE in the germline V gene. The V end lost 0 bases, the J end lost 4 bases, and 10 bases lay between the germline ends. The CDR3 has 14 residues. The CDR3 DNA follows: TGTGCCAGCAGCGTAGATGTTGCAAGCTATGGCTACACCTTC. It codes for CASSVDVASYGYTF.

The V call is TRBV2, the J call TRBJ1-2, with 8 bases matching TRBD1. The CDR3 has 13 residues. The germline gives CDR1 SNHLY, CDR2 FYNNEI. J gave up 8 bases and V 3 bases, and 5 bases lay outside the gene matches. CDR3 region: CASSDMTGDGYTF. The CDR3 coding sequence is TGTGCCAGCAGTGATATGACAGGGGACGGCTACACCTTC.

The genes are TRBV5-4 and TRBJ2-3; D might be TRBD1 (6 bases). In germline, CDR1 is SGHNT, CDR2 YYREEE (reference sequence). The CDR3 spans 14 residues. With 2 bases removed from V and 4 bases from J, the gap between germline ends came to 11 bases. The CDR3 spells CASSLQGRSDTQYF. For the CDR3, the DNA is TGTGCCAGCAGCTTACAGGGCCGTTCAGATACGCAGTATTTT.

A few counts support this clone. The chain links TRBV7-2 to TRBJ2-3; TRBD2 is a possible D gene (5 bases). This CDR3 has 15 amino acids. Germline V gene data show CDR1 as SGHTA and CDR2 as FQGNSA. The germline V and J ends were trimmed by 4 bases and 4 bases, with 15 bases remaining between them. The CDR3: CASSSAVSSPDTQYF. CDR3 sequence (DNA): TGTGCCAGCAGCTCAGCGGTTAGCTCTCCAGATACGCAGTATTTT.

The genes are TRBV7-2 and TRBJ2-3; 9 nucleotides line up with TRBD2. Germline CDR1 SGHTA, CDR2 FQGNSA. J lost 2 bases, V lost 0 bases, and 3 bases had no gene match. This CDR3 has 16 amino acids. The CDR3 is CASSLALAGLTDTQYF. DNA of the CDR3: TGTGCCAGCAGCTTAGCTCTAGCGGGGCTCACAGATACGCAGTATTTT.

J is TRBJ2-3 and V is TRBV29-1, with D maybe TRBD2 (5 bases). Germline V lookup: CDR1 SQVTM, CDR2 ANQGSEA. The V end was cut by 7 bases, the J end by 5 bases, with 10 bases between. This CDR3 has 11 residues. CDR3 sequence reads: CSGWTVDTQYF. CDR3 nucleotide sequence: TGCAGCGGTTGGACTGTAGATACGCAGTATTTT.

The CDR3 DNA is TGTGCCAGCAGCCAAGATCACGGTAATGAGCAGTTCTTC. Protein: CASSQDHGNEQFF. This sequence joins TRBV14 and TRBJ2-1; D remains unclear. CDR1 and CDR2 from the germline V gene are SGHDN and FVKESK. The CDR3 loop spans 13 amino acids. Trimming left V 0 bases short and J 7 bases short, with 7 bases between. The whole variable domain, filled in from reference TRBV14 and TRBJ2-1, reads EAGVTQFPSHSVIEKGQTVTLRCDPISGHDNLYWYRRVMGKEIKFLLHFVKESKQDESGMPNNRFLAERTGGTYSTLKVQPAELEDSGVYFCASSQDHGNEQFFGPGTRLTVL.

This sequence joins TRBV7-9 and TRBJ2-3; 7 nucleotides match TRBD2. J gave up 6 bases and V 0 bases, and 0 bases lay outside the gene matches. Germline assignment: CDR1 SEHNR and CDR2 FQNEAQ (reference sequence). The length of the CDR3 is 13 residues. CDR3 nucleotide sequence: TGTGCCAGCAGCTTAGCAGCGGGGGATACGCAGTATTTT. Protein sequence: CASSLAAGDTQYF.

The V gene is TRBV19, the J gene TRBJ2-2; no firm D call. V dropped 5 bases and J dropped 1 base, with 8 bases sitting between them. The CDR3 contains 14 residues. Germline values: CDR1 LNHDA, CDR2 SQIVND (reference sequence). CDR3 sequence (DNA): TGTGCCAGTAGTTCTCAACAGAACACCGGGGAGCTGTTTTTT. The encoded protein is CASSSQQNTGELFF.

The V gene is TRBV29-1, the J gene TRBJ2-1; perhaps TRBD2 as D (6 bases). Per germline, CDR1 SQVTM and CDR2 ANQGSEA. There are 14 residues in the CDR3. Trimming took 6 bases from V and 6 from J, leaving 18 bases between them. The CDR3 DNA follows: TGCAGCGTCCTTCTAGCGTACAACCCCAATGAGCAGTTCTTC. It yields the protein CSVLLAYNPNEQFF.

The CDR3 protein is CSVLDGNEKLFF. The CDR3, as DNA: TGCAGCGTTCTAGACGGTAATGAAAAACTGTTTTTT. The V gene is TRBV29-1, the J gene TRBJ1-4; D not resolved. Trimming took off 5 bases at V and 4 bases at J, with 8 bases between the two ends. Germline V gives CDR1 SQVTM, CDR2 ANQGSEA. The length of the CDR3 is 12 residues.

The chain combines TRBV30 with TRBJ2-7; D uncertain. This CDR3 spans 12 amino acids. V dropped 4 bases and J dropped 2 bases, with 9 bases sitting between them. The germline V gene has CDR1 GTSNPN and CDR2 SVGIG (reference sequence). The CDR3 nucleotides read TGTGCCTGGACGTCCGACACCTACGAGCAGTACTTC. Translated, it gives CAWTSDTYEQYF. Full variable domain (outside the CDR3, taken from reference TRBV30 and TRBJ2-7): SQTIHQWPATLVQPVGSPLSLECTVEGTSNPNLYWYRQAAGRGLQLLFYSVGIGQISSEVPQNLSASRPQDRQFILSSKKLLLSDSGFYLCAWTSDTYEQYFGPGTRLTVT.

DNA for the CDR3: TGTGCCACCGGGACAGGGATTAGCACCGGGGAGCTGTTTTTT. This translates into CATGTGISTGELFF. The chain links TRBV7-9 to TRBJ2-2, with TRBD1 identical over 9 bases. V dropped 10 bases and J dropped 4; count of bases not matched to a gene: 7. CDR3 length: 14 amino acids. Germline V gives CDR1 SEHNR, CDR2 FQNEAQ (reference sequence). Combining the CDR3 with reference TRBV7-9 and TRBJ2-2 gives the whole variable domain DTGVSQNPRHKITKRGQNVTFRCDPISEHNRLYWYRQTLGQGPEFLTYFQNEAQLEKSRLLSDRFSAERPKGSFSTLEIQRTEQGDSAMYLCATGTGISTGELFFGEGSRLTVL.

The CDR3 DNA reads as TGTGCCAGCAGCCCAGGGGAGACCCAGTACTTC. This gives the protein CASSPGETQYF. The rearrangement joins TRBV7-9 to TRBJ2-5; TRBD1 might be the D (5 bases). The CDR3 runs 11 residues. CDR1 and CDR2 (germline): SEHNR, FQNEAQ (reference sequence). Trimming removed 5 bases at V and 5 bases at J, with 6 bases between.